These 24 T cell receptor beta chains originate from one sample sequenced in a study of T cells after somatic rescue of genetic block. Method: immunoSEQ multiplex PCR; TCRdb's copy keeps in-frame clones and lacks some. The sample yields 110,000 or so clones, 75% to 95% seen once. The sample comprised peripheral blood mononuclear cells (PBMCs). Receptors were obtained from a young woman.

This chain uses TRBV19 with TRBJ1-1; unclear D gene. Deletions cut 5 bases from V and 1 base from J, with 8 bases between. This CDR3 comprises 13 residues. Germline-derived CDR1 and CDR2 are LNHDA and SQIVND (reference sequence). CDR3 protein: CASSWEGNTEAFF. DNA for the CDR3: TGTGCCAGTAGTTGGGAGGGGAACACTGAAGCTTTCTTT. Based on the CDR3 plus reference TRBV19 and TRBJ1-1, the full variable domain is DGGITQSPKYLFRKEGQNVTLSCEQNLNHDAMYWYRQDPGQGLRLIYYSQIVNDFQKGDIAEGYSVSREKKESFPLTVTSAQKNPTAFYLCASSWEGNTEAFFGQGTRLTVV.

The chain combines TRBV19 with TRBJ1-2, with TRBD1 as a possible D gene (5 bases). The CDR3 has 16 residues. The V gene's germline CDR1 is LNHDA and CDR2 SQIVND (reference sequence). V lost 3 bases and J 5 bases, leaving 19 bases between the germline ends. Here the CDR3 DNA reads TGTGCCAGTAGTATGAGTAGGGGACCCCTCGGATATGGCTACACCTTC. Translation gives CASSMSRGPLGYGYTF. The entire variable domain, with the rest obtained from reference TRBV19 and TRBJ1-2, is as follows: DGGITQSPKYLFRKEGQNVTLSCEQNLNHDAMYWYRQDPGQGLRLIYYSQIVNDFQKGDIAEGYSVSREKKESFPLTVTSAQKNPTAFYLCASSMSRGPLGYGYTFGSGTRLTVV.

This chain uses TRBV18 with TRBJ2-1; TRBD2 agrees at 14 bases. CDR1 is KGHSH, CDR2 LQKENI, per germline. Trimming removed 3 bases from V and 7 bases from J; junction bases left unmatched: 8. There are 17 residues in the CDR3. The CDR3 nucleotides read TGTGCCAGCTCACCGATGGGGACTAGCGGGGGACAAAATGAGCAGTTCTTC. Translating gives CASSPMGTSGGQNEQFF.

This chain links TRBV5-1 with TRBJ2-5, with TRBD2 identical over 9 bases. CDR3 length equals 15 residues. CDR1 SGHRS and CDR2 YFSETQ come from the germline V gene. With V trimmed by 1 base and J by 5 bases, 6 bases remained unmatched. CDR3 DNA sequence: TGCGCCAGCAGCTTGCTAGCGGGGTCCATGGAGACCCAGTACTTC. It specifies CASSLLAGSMETQYF.

This clone was detected only once. This chain connects TRBV7-9 to TRBJ1-1, with D possibly matching TRBD1 (5 bases). Trimming removed 5 bases at V and 1 base at J, with 8 bases between. The CDR3 is made up of 13 amino acids. Per the germline V gene, CDR1 is SEHNR and CDR2 is FQNEAQ (reference sequence). The CDR3 spells CASSIDRNTEAFF. The CDR3 coding sequence is TGTGCCAGCAGCATAGACAGGAACACTGAAGCTTTCTTT.

This sequence joins TRBV18 and TRBJ1-6; 11 nucleotides match TRBD1. The trim removed 6 bases at V and 7 bases at J, leaving 2 bases unmatched. Per the germline V gene, CDR1 is KGHSH and CDR2 is LQKENI. The CDR3 runs to 14 residues. CDR3 sequence: CASSDRGQNSPLHF. In DNA form, the CDR3 reads TGTGCCAGCTCGGACAGGGGGCAAAATTCACCCCTCCACTTT.

The chain has TRBV21-1 and TRBJ2-7; the table's D call, TRBD1, has no DNA check behind it. TRBV21-1 is listed as a pseudogene. This CDR3 spans 16 amino acids. Written as DNA, the CDR3 is TGTGCCAGCAGCGCCCGTTCTGACAGGGGTGTTGACGAGCAGTACTTC. Encoded protein: CASSARSDRGVDEQYF.

The rearrangement links TRBV21-1 to TRBJ1-1. TRBV21-1 is flagged as a pseudogene. CDR3 size: 13 residues. CDR3 amino acids: CASSPLLNTEAFF. In DNA form, the CDR3 reads TGTGCCAGCAGCCCACTTCTAAACACTGAAGCTTTCTTT.

This clone was detected only once. The chain recombines TRBV7-9 with TRBJ2-1; TRBD1 matches 7 bases. The trim removed 5 bases at V and 5 bases at J, leaving 15 bases unmatched. This CDR3 has 17 amino acids. Germline CDR1 is SEHNR and CDR2 is FQNEAQ (reference sequence). CDR3 protein: CASSPRRRQGRNNEQFF. The CDR3 DNA sequence: TGTGCCAGCAGCCCCAGGAGGAGACAGGGTCGAAACAATGAGCAGTTCTTC. Looking up the rest from reference TRBV7-9 and TRBJ2-1 gives the full variable domain: DTGVSQNPRHKITKRGQNVTFRCDPISEHNRLYWYRQTLGQGPEFLTYFQNEAQLEKSRLLSDRFSAERPKGSFSTLEIQRTEQGDSAMYLCASSPRRRQGRNNEQFFGPGTRLTVL.

V is TRBV5-1 and J is TRBJ2-1, with TRBD2 identical over 9 bases. J was trimmed by 7 bases and V by 3 bases; bases with no gene match: 8. The germline CDR1 and CDR2 sequences are SGHRS and YFSETQ. The CDR3 loop spans 15 amino acids. The CDR3 loop reads CASSSGLADWNEQFF. CDR3 nucleotides: TGCGCCAGCAGCTCGGGACTAGCAGATTGGAATGAGCAGTTCTTC.

This rearrangement joins TRBV4-1 to TRBJ1-2; D ambiguous. Between the trimmed V and J ends, which lost 4 bases and 4 bases, there was a span of 13 bases. There are 14 residues in the CDR3. Per the germline V gene, CDR1 is MGHRA and CDR2 is YSYEKL. The CDR3 region is CASSPRGGSYGYTF. Written as DNA, the CDR3 is TGCGCCAGCAGCCCCCGGGGAGGTTCCTATGGCTACACCTTC.

The chain is built from TRBV7-2 and TRBJ2-1, with D uncertain. This CDR3 has 12 residues. Trimming pared 1 base from V and 5 bases from J, leaving 3 bases between. Germline V gene data show CDR1 as SGHTA and CDR2 as FQGNSA. CDR3 sequence reads: CASSLDNNEQFF. The CDR3 DNA reads TGTGCCAGCAGCTTAGACAACAATGAGCAGTTCTTC.

The chain couples TRBV30 to TRBJ2-2, with D unclear. The CDR3 extends over 12 amino acids. V gave up 2 bases and J gave up 7 bases, with 8 bases separating them. CDR1 GTSNPN and CDR2 SVGIG come from the germline V gene (reference sequence). For the CDR3, the DNA is TGTGCCTGGAGTTTACCCGGCGGGGAGCTGTTTTTT. Its translation: CAWSLPGGELFF.

A few counts support this clone. This chain connects TRBV9 to TRBJ1-6; 7 bases map to TRBD1. V gave up 0 bases and J gave up 5 bases; unmatched junction bases: 2. This CDR3 region has 15 residues. CDR1 is SGDLS and CDR2 is YYNGEE in the germline V gene. The CDR3 DNA reads TGTGCCAGCAGCGTAGGCGGGACAGATAATTCACCCCTCCACTTT. It codes for CASSVGGTDNSPLHF.

The chain is built from TRBV6-5 and TRBJ1-6, with TRBD1 identical over 7 bases. In germline, CDR1 is MNHEY, CDR2 SVGAGI. The junction had 5 bases not matched to a gene; V was cut back by 5 bases and J by 7 bases. This CDR3 has 14 amino acids. The CDR3 loop reads CASSRQGENSPLHF. The CDR3 DNA reads as TGTGCCAGCAGTCGCCAGGGGGAGAATTCACCCCTCCACTTT.

This sequence joins TRBV5-6 and TRBJ2-5; D tentatively reads TRBD1 or TRBD2 (6 bases each). This CDR3 spans 15 amino acids. Between the trimmed V and J ends, which lost 4 bases and 5 bases, there was a span of 18 bases. CDR1 SGHDT and CDR2 YYEEEE come from the germline V gene. In DNA, the CDR3 is TGTGCCAGCAGCCTGGTTACTAGGAGGGGGGAGACCCAGTACTTC. Translated, it gives CASSLVTRRGETQYF.

CDR3 region: CASSAGLSTDTQYF. The CDR3 DNA follows: TGCGCCAGCAGCGCGGGACTCTCCACAGATACGCAGTATTTT. V usage is TRBV5-1 and J usage is TRBJ2-3, with D possibly being TRBD2 (6 bases). The V gene lost 4 bases and the J gene lost 2 bases, with 11 bases spanning the gap. Germline CDR1 and CDR2: SGHRS and YFSETQ. The CDR3 is 14 residues long.

The chain links TRBV6-1 to TRBJ2-3; 8 nucleotides line up with TRBD2. The CDR3 totals 14 residues. V lost 2 bases, J lost 8 bases, and 6 bases stayed unmatched. CDR1 and CDR2 (germline): MNHNS, SASEGT. Here the CDR3 reads CASSETGGPGTQYF. As DNA, the CDR3 is TGTGCCAGCAGTGAAACGGGGGGGCCGGGTACGCAGTATTTT.

This clone was seen once. The DNA is omitted, as the CDR3 cannot be located on it reliably, and the CDR3 follows TCRdb's listing. This chain connects TRBV7-5 to TRBJ1-1; the listed D gene, TRBD1, was not tested against the DNA. TRBV7-5 is termed a pseudogene. The CDR3 spans 14 residues, counting both ends. The CDR3 sequence is CVRSGWGPGTEAFF.

The genes are TRBV6-1 and TRBJ1-5, with D possibly being TRBD1 (5 bases). CDR3 length: 15 amino acids. The germline V and J ends were trimmed by 6 bases and 0 bases, with 12 bases remaining between them. Germline CDR1 and CDR2: MNHNS and SASEGT. The CDR3 nucleotides are TGTGCCAGCAGCTCCGGACATGATAGCAATCAGCCCCAGCATTTT. Amino acids: CASSSGHDSNQPQHF.

The V call is TRBV18, the J call TRBJ1-4, with D perhaps matching TRBD1 (5 bases). Germline values: CDR1 KGHSH, CDR2 LQKENI. With 0 bases removed from V and 5 bases from J, the gap between germline ends came to 10 bases. The length of the CDR3 is 15 residues. DNA of the CDR3: TGTGCCAGCTCACCACCTGAGCAGGGAAATGAAAAACTGTTTTTT. Protein product: CASSPPEQGNEKLFF.

The V gene is TRBV2, the J gene TRBJ2-3; the match to TRBD1 covers 7 bases. Germline-derived CDR1 and CDR2 are SNHLY and FYNNEI. The trim removed 9 bases at V and 3 bases at J, leaving 3 bases unmatched. This CDR3 has 12 amino acids. CDR3 nucleotides: TGTGCCAGTGCACAGGGGACAGATACGCAGTATTTT. Residues: CASAQGTDTQYF.

This sequence joins TRBV30 and TRBJ2-3; D possibly corresponds to TRBD2 (5 bases). The CDR3 sequence is 12 residues long. Germline assignment: CDR1 GTSNPN and CDR2 SVGIG (reference sequence). V was trimmed by 5 bases and J by 0 bases, leaving 6 bases between them. The CDR3 nucleotides are TGTGCCTGGGGGAGTAGCACAGATACGCAGTATTTT. It translates to CAWGSSTDTQYF.

For this clone: At the DNA level, this CDR3 is encoded by other sequences in the same sample as well. The chain employs TRBV6-5 and TRBJ1-1, with D possibly matching TRBD1 (5 bases). In germline, CDR1 is MNHEY, CDR2 SVGAGI. V was cut by 2 bases and J by 4 bases, with 8 bases left in between. This CDR3 is 13 amino acids long. The CDR3 loop is CASSYGGGTEAFF. The CDR3 region has the DNA TGTGCCAGCAGTTACGGGGGTGGCACTGAAGCTTTCTTT.